This T cell receptor (beta chain) is drawn from a study of blood T cell repertoires in COVID-19. Study summary: Researchers got acute and convalescent COVID-19 samples from the United States, Italy and Spain.

TCRdb's copy holds only in-frame clones and misses some; the assay was immunoSEQ multiplex PCR. The sample holds around 130,000 clones, roughly 90% seen once. This clone was detected only a few times. Deletions cut 6 bases from V and 6 bases from J, with 15 bases between. Germline V gene lookup returns CDR1 LGHNT and CDR2 FRNRAP. The CDR3 has 15 amino acids. This chain uses TRBV12-5 with TRBJ1-6, with D tentatively TRBD1 (6 bases). Sample: peripheral blood. The clonotype originates from a man aged 50-59 years with active or convalescent COVID-19. CDR3 loop: CASGPGTSFNSPLHF. The DNA for the CDR3 is TGTGCTAGTGGCCCGGGGACAAGTTTTAATTCACCCCTCCACTTT.